The 30 T cell receptor beta chains below were found in one sample sequenced in a study of technical replicates of blood from a handful of donors. The method was immunoSEQ multiplex PCR; TCRdb's version includes in-frame clones alone and lacks a portion of them. The sample records some 75,000 clones, 96% being singletons. Source material: T cells isolated from PBMCs. The receptor source for this set is a human donor in good health.

The chain links TRBV18 to TRBJ1-5; 7 nucleotides match TRBD1. This CDR3 comprises 14 residues. With V trimmed by 0 bases and J by 7 bases, 3 bases remained unmatched. From germline, CDR1 is KGHSH and CDR2 LQKENI. This CDR3 reads CASSPPGQAQPQHF. The CDR3 DNA reads TGTGCCAGCTCACCACCTGGACAGGCCCAGCCCCAGCATTTT.

V usage is TRBV29-1 and J usage is TRBJ2-7; TRBD1 agrees at 12 bases. This CDR3 comprises 13 residues. The germline V gene has CDR1 SQVTM and CDR2 ANQGSEA. V lost 6 bases and J lost 6; bases outside the gene matches: 6. In DNA, the CDR3 is TGCAGCGTGGCCGGGACAGGGGGCAGCGAGCAGTACTTC. Amino acids: CSVAGTGGSEQYF.

The chain joins TRBV2 to TRBJ2-7, with a possible D match to TRBD1 (6 bases). CDR1 and CDR2 (germline): SNHLY, FYNNEI. CDR3 length equals 14 residues. V was shortened by 3 bases and J by 1 base, with 10 bases between the two germline ends. CDR3 bases: TGTGCCAGCAGTGACAGGGGAGTATCCTACGAGCAGTACTTC. Translated, it gives CASSDRGVSYEQYF.

This chain connects TRBV6-6 to TRBJ1-1, with a tentative D call TRBD1 (6 bases). The germline V and J ends were trimmed by 0 bases and 5 bases, with 10 bases remaining between them. This CDR3 has 14 residues. CDR1 is MNHNY and CDR2 is SVGAGI in the germline V gene (reference sequence). CDR3 amino acids: CASSYSTGGTEAFF. Here the CDR3 DNA reads TGTGCCAGCAGTTACTCGACAGGTGGGACTGAAGCTTTCTTT.

This chain links TRBV19 with TRBJ2-3, with D perhaps matching TRBD2 (5 bases). Germline V gene lookup returns CDR1 LNHDA and CDR2 SQIVND (reference sequence). The CDR3 has 12 amino acids. V was shortened by 7 bases and J by 3 bases, with 8 bases between the two germline ends. The CDR3 region is CASNGITDTQYF. CDR3 sequence (DNA): TGTGCCAGTAACGGGATTACAGATACGCAGTATTTT.

This chain uses TRBV6-5 with TRBJ2-3; TRBD2 aligns across 11 bases. This CDR3 has 16 residues. Germline V gene data show CDR1 as MNHEY and CDR2 as SVGAGI. With V trimmed by 4 bases and J by 0 bases, 3 bases remained unmatched. CDR3: CASSSRLAGSTDTQYF. The DNA for the CDR3 is TGTGCCAGCAGTTCGAGACTAGCGGGGAGCACAGATACGCAGTATTTT.

This clone appeared a single time. The rearrangement links TRBV7-3 to TRBJ2-6; TRBD1 might be the D (6 bases). The CDR3 has 16 residues. The germline gives CDR1 SGHTA, CDR2 FQGTGA. V gave up 5 bases and J gave up 2 bases, with 13 bases separating them. The CDR3 region has the DNA TGTGCCAGCAGCAGAAGTTGGGGGCCTGGGGCCAACGTCCTGACTTTC. This gives the protein CASSRSWGPGANVLTF.

J is TRBJ1-1 and V is TRBV30, with TRBD1 matching over 12 bases. The germline gives CDR1 GTSNPN, CDR2 SVGIG (reference sequence). V trimming: 6 bases; J trimming: 5 bases; junction bases outside the gene matches: 7. CDR3 length: 14 amino acids. CDR3 residues: CACPGQGAGTEAFF. As DNA, the CDR3 is TGTGCCTGTCCGGGACAGGGGGCCGGGACTGAAGCTTTCTTT.

This clone was picked up one time. The chain couples TRBV27 to TRBJ2-7; tentatively, D is TRBD2 (6 bases). Trimming pared 5 bases from V and 0 bases from J, leaving 20 bases between. The CDR3 loop spans 17 amino acids. CDR1 and CDR2 (germline): MNHEY, SMNVEV (reference sequence). In DNA form, the CDR3 reads TGTGCCAGCAGTCGAACGATGGGCGGGACGAGCTCCTACGAGCAGTACTTC. Translation gives CASSRTMGGTSSYEQYF.

V usage is TRBV7-2 and J usage is TRBJ1-2, with a possible D match to TRBD1 (6 bases). The V end was cut by 2 bases, the J end by 7 bases, with 8 bases between. The CDR3 runs to 12 residues. Per germline, CDR1 SGHTA and CDR2 FQGNSA. The CDR3 here is CASSLIRGGYTF. CDR3 bases: TGTGCCAGCAGCTTAATCAGGGGTGGCTACACCTTC. Looking up the rest from reference TRBV7-2 and TRBJ1-2 gives the full variable domain: GAGVSQSPSNKVTEKGKDVELRCDPISGHTALYWYRQSLGQGLEFLIYFQGNSAPDKSGLPSDRFSAERTGGSVSTLTIQRTQQEDSAVYLCASSLIRGGYTFGSGTRLTVV.

The rearrangement links TRBV29-1 to TRBJ2-1; D gene uncertain. Germline lookup yields CDR1 SQVTM and CDR2 ANQGSEA. The V gene lost 5 bases and the J gene lost 5 bases, with 7 bases spanning the gap. The CDR3 has 11 residues. CDR3 amino acids: CSVRTNNEQFF. For the CDR3, the DNA is TGCAGCGTTAGAACTAACAATGAGCAGTTCTTC.

This sequence joins TRBV27 and TRBJ1-1; D not certain. CDR1 is MNHEY, CDR2 SMNVEV, per germline (reference sequence). V was cut by 5 bases and J by 0 bases, with 7 bases left in between. The CDR3 sequence is 13 residues long. The DNA for the CDR3 is TGTGCCAGCAGTCTACTACTGAACACTGAAGCTTTCTTT. Its protein product is CASSLLLNTEAFF.

CDR3 residues: CASRQDRGTDTQYF. The DNA of the CDR3 is TGTGCCAGCAGACAGGACAGGGGAACCGATACGCAGTATTTT. The rearrangement uses TRBV28 and TRBJ2-3; 9 nucleotides agree with TRBD1. Trimming removed 6 bases from V and 6 bases from J; junction bases left unmatched: 7. This CDR3 has 14 amino acids. Germline lookup yields CDR1 MDHEN and CDR2 SYDVKM. Variable domain in full (rest from reference TRBV28 and TRBJ2-3): DVKVTQSSRYLVKRTGEKVFLECVQDMDHENMFWYRQDPGLGLRLIYFSYDVKMKEKGDIPEGYSVSREKKERFSLILESASTNQTSMYLCASRQDRGTDTQYFGPGTRLTVL.

This chain uses TRBV27 with TRBJ1-4, with unresolved D. Germline CDR1 reads MNHEY; CDR2 reads SMNVEV (reference sequence). The CDR3 spans 13 residues. V dropped 1 base and J dropped 8 bases, with 8 bases sitting between them. The CDR3 coding sequence is TGTGCCAGCAGTTTATATGATCGGGAAAAACTGTTTTTT. It translates to CASSLYDREKLFF. Drawing the rest from reference TRBV27 and TRBJ1-4, the complete variable domain is EAQVTQNPRYLITVTGKKLTVTCSQNMNHEYMSWYRQDPGLGLRQIYYSMNVEVTDKGDVPEGYKVSRKEKRNFPLILESPSPNQTSLYFCASSLYDREKLFFGSGTQLSVL.

This clone was found once. The chain is built from TRBV7-8 and TRBJ2-7; 10 bases fit TRBD2. The length of the CDR3 is 15 residues. Looked up from germline, CDR1 is SGHVS and CDR2 is FQNEAQ. V trimming: 4 bases; J trimming: 1 base; junction bases outside the gene matches: 4. This CDR3 reads CASSSGLAASYEQYF. The CDR3 DNA is TGTGCCAGCAGCTCCGGACTAGCGGCGTCCTACGAGCAGTACTTC.

A remark on this clone: At the DNA level, this CDR3 is encoded by other sequences in the same sample as well. V and J are TRBV5-6 and TRBJ2-7; D is uncertain. This CDR3 comprises 13 residues. Trimming stripped 0 bases from V and 0 bases from J, with 4 bases between. The germline gives CDR1 SGHDT, CDR2 YYEEEE. The CDR3 nucleotides are TGTGCCAGCAGCTTGGTCAGCTCCTACGAGCAGTACTTC. Its translation is CASSLVSSYEQYF. The whole variable domain, filled in from reference TRBV5-6 and TRBJ2-7, reads DAGVTQSPTHLIKTRGQQVTLRCSPKSGHDTVSWYQQALGQGPQFIFQYYEEEERQRGNFPDRFSGHQFPNYSSELNVNALLLGDSALYLCASSLVSSYEQYFGPGTRLTVT.

The chain carries TRBV4-1 and TRBJ1-2, with a tentative D call TRBD1 (6 bases). V lost 3 bases and J 1 base, leaving 12 bases between the germline ends. Germline-derived CDR1 and CDR2 are MGHRA and YSYEKL. This CDR3 spans 15 amino acids. The CDR3 sequence is CASSHGQGRNYGYTF. CDR3 coding DNA: TGCGCCAGCAGCCACGGGCAGGGGCGTAACTATGGCTACACCTTC.

This chain joins TRBV18 and TRBJ1-1; TRBD1 matches at 12 bases. The CDR3 runs to 16 residues. J gave up 3 bases and V 0 bases, and 2 bases lay outside the gene matches. Germline CDR1 and CDR2: KGHSH and LQKENI. CDR3 region: CASSPPGQGAYTEAFF. CDR3 in DNA: TGTGCCAGCTCACCACCGGGACAGGGGGCTTACACTGAAGCTTTCTTT.

J is TRBJ1-1 and V is TRBV28; no definite D call. Trimming took off 4 bases at V and 3 bases at J, with 15 bases between the two ends. CDR1 and CDR2 (germline): MDHEN, SYDVKM. The CDR3 is made up of 15 amino acids. The CDR3 region has the DNA TGTGCCAGCAGTTCCCTAGGTCCTTGGGACACTGAAGCTTTCTTT. Translated, it gives CASSSLGPWDTEAFF.

The chain recombines TRBV7-8 with TRBJ1-1, with D unresolved. The germline V and J ends were trimmed by 6 bases and 0 bases, with 14 bases remaining between them. The CDR3 has 15 amino acids. The germline V gene encodes CDR1 SGHVS and CDR2 FQNEAQ. The CDR3 DNA follows: TGTGCCAGCAGGAGGGAAACAAGCATGAACACTGAAGCTTTCTTT. Translating it yields CASRRETSMNTEAFF.

V and J are TRBV27 and TRBJ2-1; 11 bases agree with TRBD2. CDR1 is MNHEY and CDR2 is SMNVEV in the germline V gene (reference sequence). J lost 4 bases, V lost 5 bases, and 7 bases had no gene match. This CDR3 region has 16 residues. For the CDR3, the DNA is TGTGCCAGCAGTGGGATGGCTAGCGGGAGGTACAATGAGCAGTTCTTC. Its translation is CASSGMASGRYNEQFF.

V usage is TRBV30 and J usage is TRBJ1-1; tentative D call: TRBD1 (6 bases). From germline, CDR1 is GTSNPN and CDR2 SVGIG (reference sequence). V lost 0 bases and J lost 10, with 12 bases in between. The CDR3 is made up of 12 amino acids. This CDR3 is CAWSVGQTGAFF. The CDR3 coding sequence is TGTGCCTGGAGTGTGGGGCAGACAGGAGCTTTCTTT.

This clone was detected only a few times. The genes are TRBV6-4 and TRBJ2-3, with TRBD2 matching over 9 bases. The CDR3 runs to 16 residues. J lost 2 bases, V lost 0 bases, and 3 bases had no gene match. Germline assignment: CDR1 MRHNA and CDR2 SNTAGT. CDR3 loop: CASSDSSGRHTDTQYF. For the CDR3, the DNA is TGTGCCAGCAGTGACTCTAGCGGGAGACACACAGATACGCAGTATTTT.

CDR3 protein: CAIEGTGNTEAFF. CDR3 bases: TGTGCCATCGAGGGGACAGGGAACACTGAAGCTTTCTTT. The gene calls are TRBV10-3 and TRBJ1-1; 8 bases line up with TRBD1. With 8 bases clipped from V and 1 base from J, the junction kept 3 bases outside the gene matches. The CDR3 contains 13 residues. The germline CDR1 and CDR2 sequences are ENHRY and SYGVKD.

This clone was detected only once. The chain employs TRBV9 and TRBJ1-1; 7 positions agree with TRBD1. Germline V lookup: CDR1 SGDLS, CDR2 YYNGEE. V trimming: 3 bases; J trimming: 0 bases; junction bases outside the gene matches: 2. This CDR3 region has 14 residues. The DNA of the CDR3 is TGTGCCAGCAGCGGGGACAGACTGAACACTGAAGCTTTCTTT. Its protein is CASSGDRLNTEAFF.

This clone appeared once. The V gene is TRBV7-2, the J gene TRBJ2-7, with 10 bases that match TRBD2. This CDR3 has 18 amino acids. The junction had 15 bases not matched to a gene; V was cut back by 3 bases and J by 4 bases. Germline lookup yields CDR1 SGHTA and CDR2 FQGNSA. The CDR3, as DNA: TGTGCCAGCAGCTTGCGCTGGGCCGGGACTAGCGTGAGGTACGAGCAGTACTTC. The encoded protein is CASSLRWAGTSVRYEQYF.

The chain carries TRBV5-6 and TRBJ1-4; 10 bases line up with TRBD1. With 4 bases clipped from V and 8 bases from J, the junction kept 11 bases outside the gene matches. CDR1 and CDR2 from the germline V gene are SGHDT and YYEEEE. CDR3 size: 16 residues. The CDR3 is CASSLRTGTGEEKLFF. DNA for the CDR3: TGTGCCAGCAGCCTTCGGACCGGGACAGGGGAAGAAAAACTGTTTTTT.

The chain links TRBV19 to TRBJ1-1, with D perhaps matching TRBD1 (6 bases). Per germline, CDR1 LNHDA and CDR2 SQIVND (reference sequence). This CDR3 region has 15 residues. V shed 3 bases and J shed 1 base, with 12 bases lying between them. Written as DNA, the CDR3 is TGTGCCAGTAGTATTTCTGGGACACCGAACACTGAAGCTTTCTTT. As protein: CASSISGTPNTEAFF.

This chain connects TRBV4-3 to TRBJ1-5; the D is unclear. CDR3 length: 15 amino acids. Germline CDR1 is LGHNA and CDR2 is YSLEER. Trimming took off 0 bases at V and 4 bases at J, with 10 bases between the two ends. Here the CDR3 reads CASSQEPLGNQPQHF. The CDR3 region has the DNA TGCGCCAGCAGCCAAGAACCGCTCGGTAATCAGCCCCAGCATTTT.

The chain couples TRBV4-3 to TRBJ2-1, with 9 bases fitting TRBD1. CDR1 is LGHNA, CDR2 YSLEER, per germline. V shed 0 bases, J shed 9 bases, and the junction held 6 bases outside the gene matches. This CDR3 is built from 15 residues. This CDR3 reads CASSQEGTGPFEQFF. The DNA of the CDR3 is TGCGCCAGCAGCCAAGAAGGGACAGGGCCGTTTGAGCAGTTCTTC.